The clone carrying this T cell receptor beta chain was counted between two and nine times. What it binds is unknown. 5'RACE with 10-nucleotide random UMIs produced the cDNA. TCRdb re-called the 5' RACE reads through MiXCR, storing one row per CDR3 protein. The table has 60,000 to 85,000 distinct CDR3 sequences, approximately 5% seen once. V was clipped by 4 bases and J by 6 bases, with 17 bases between them. The CDR3 loop spans 15 amino acids. Germline values: CDR1 SGHTA, CDR2 FQGNSA. Libraries used 2 million unsorted PBMCs kept frozen in RNAlater. This entry is derived from a study of neurological immune-mediated disorders. Study-wide results and caveats: The highest TCR clonal expansion occurred in HTLV-1-associated myelopathy; multiple sclerosis fell below healthy controls. The multiple sclerosis repertoire cluster was associated with no clinical or MRI feature.

V gene TRBV7-2 combines with J gene TRBJ2-3; D possibly corresponds to TRBD2 (6 bases). Sequenced sample: PBMCs. The receptor comes from a woman in her 70s with multiple sclerosis. CDR3 sequence reads: CASSSSVFLGDTQYF. CDR3 nucleotide sequence: TGTGCCAGCAGCTCTAGCGTCTTCTTGGGTGATACGCAGTATTTT. The full variable domain, its missing parts supplied by reference TRBV7-2 and TRBJ2-3, is GAGVSQSPSNKVTEKGKDVELRCDPISGHTALYWYRQSLGQGLEFLIYFQGNSAPDKSGLPSDRFSAERTGGSVSTLTIQRTQQEDSAVYLCASSSSVFLGDTQYFGPGTRLTVL.